This TCR beta chain was sequenced for a study of vaccination effects on CD4 cells after COVID-19. Background on the study: The study obtained samples from a couple of convalescent patients 16 days and one week before vaccination.

Method: immunoSEQ multiplex PCR; TCRdb's copy keeps in-frame clones and lacks some. This repertoire shows 20,000 to 30,000 clones, 60% to 80% found once; its top ten account for approximately 16%. Study observations and caveats: Clones that were induced by infection or by vaccine showed marked contraction late after vaccination.

This clone appeared once. Its antigen is not known. Peptide-pool stimulation followed by sequencing identified expanded antigen-specific CD4+ clonotypes in the ViraFEST assay. When ten to eleven days of culture had elapsed, CD4+ T cells were isolated. This individual tested PCR-positive for SARS-CoV-2 infection between March and December 2020. Half the medium was swapped for IL-2 medium on days 3 and 7. The receptor comes from a human donor who had a prior SARS-CoV-2 infection. Sequences were derived from CD4+ T cells from PBMCs cultured with SARS-CoV-2 spike peptides, sampled before COVID-19 vaccination.

CDR3 bases: TGTGCCAGCAGCGTAGTGGGGGCGGGTGAAGCTTTCTTT. This encodes CASSVVGAGEAFF. This chain links TRBV9 with TRBJ1-1; TRBD1 is a possible D gene (6 bases). Germline CDR1 is SGDLS and CDR2 is YYNGEE. Trimming stripped 0 bases from V and 7 bases from J, with 10 bases between. There are 13 residues in the CDR3.